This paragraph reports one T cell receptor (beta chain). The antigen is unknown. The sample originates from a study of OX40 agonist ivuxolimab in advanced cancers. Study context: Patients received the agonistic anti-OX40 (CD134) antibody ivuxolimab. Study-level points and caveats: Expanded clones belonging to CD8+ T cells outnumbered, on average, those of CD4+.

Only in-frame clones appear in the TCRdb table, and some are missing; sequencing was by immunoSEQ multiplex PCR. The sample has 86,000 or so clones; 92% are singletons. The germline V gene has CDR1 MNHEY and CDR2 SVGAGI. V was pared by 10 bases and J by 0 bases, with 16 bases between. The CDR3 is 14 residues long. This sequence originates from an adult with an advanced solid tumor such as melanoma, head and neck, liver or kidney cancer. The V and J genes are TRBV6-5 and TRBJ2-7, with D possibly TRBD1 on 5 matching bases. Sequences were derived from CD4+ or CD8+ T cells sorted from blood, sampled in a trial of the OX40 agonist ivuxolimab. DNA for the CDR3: TGTGCCACCAAAGGACAACCACACTCCTACGAGCAGTACTTC. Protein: CATKGQPHSYEQYF.